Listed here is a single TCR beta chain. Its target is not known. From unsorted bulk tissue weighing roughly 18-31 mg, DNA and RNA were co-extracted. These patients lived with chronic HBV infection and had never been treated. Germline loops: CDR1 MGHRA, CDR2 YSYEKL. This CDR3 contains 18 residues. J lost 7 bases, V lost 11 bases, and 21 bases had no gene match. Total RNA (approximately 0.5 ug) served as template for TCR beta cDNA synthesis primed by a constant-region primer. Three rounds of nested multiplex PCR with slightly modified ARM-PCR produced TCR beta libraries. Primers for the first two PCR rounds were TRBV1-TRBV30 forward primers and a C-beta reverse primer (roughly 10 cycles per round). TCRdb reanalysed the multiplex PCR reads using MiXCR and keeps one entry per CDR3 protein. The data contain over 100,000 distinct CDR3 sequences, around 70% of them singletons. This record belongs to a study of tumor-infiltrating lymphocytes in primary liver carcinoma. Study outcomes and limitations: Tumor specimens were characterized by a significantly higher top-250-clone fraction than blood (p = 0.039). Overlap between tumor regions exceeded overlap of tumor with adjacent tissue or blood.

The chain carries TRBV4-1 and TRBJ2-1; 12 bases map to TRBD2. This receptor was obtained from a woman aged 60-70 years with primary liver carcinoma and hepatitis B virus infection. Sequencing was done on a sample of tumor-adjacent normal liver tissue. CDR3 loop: CADSDGYLAGGEGNEQFF. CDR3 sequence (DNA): TGCGCCGACAGTGACGGGTACCTAGCGGGAGGGGAAGGGAATGAGCAGTTCTTC.